This is a list of T cell receptor beta chains from one sample in a study of blood T cell repertoires in COVID-19. Method: immunoSEQ multiplex PCR; TCRdb's copy keeps in-frame clones and lacks some. This table has a few hundred thousand clones, about 90% appearing once. Sequenced: PBMCs or T cells enriched from blood (not recorded which). The source is a woman in her fifties or sixties who had recovered from COVID-19. The CDR3 runs from the conserved cysteine through the conserved F or W. The D gene is left open where the match is weak. Expanded clones get a size class; other rows say once, few or many, or leave the size out.

D	V	J	size	DNA	CDR3
.	TRBV15	TRBJ2-5	.	TGTGCCACCAGCAGAGATCGACTTGCCGGGGTAGAGACCCAGTACTTC	CATSRDRLAGVETQYF
TRBD2	TRBV19	TRBJ2-7	.	TGTGCCAGTAGTAGTGGGACTAGCGGGAGGGGTCTCGAGCAGTACTTC	CASSSGTSGRGLEQYF
.	TRBV28	TRBJ1-6	.	TGTGCCAGCAGTTTGGGAGGGGCTTATAATTCACCCCTCCACTTT	CASSLGGAYNSPLHF
.	TRBV28	TRBJ1-3	.	TGTGCCAGCAGTTTCAGGTCCAGGAAACCCGGAAACACCATATATTTT	CASSFRSRKPGNTIYF
.	TRBV2	TRBJ1-5	.	TGTGCCAGCAGCGCCCTGGGAGTTAGGAGCAATCAGCCCCAGCATTTT	CASSALGVRSNQPQHF
TRBD1	TRBV24-1	TRBJ2-1	.	TGTGCCACCAGTGTTTCCGGACAGGGGGCGAATGAGCAGTTCTTC	CATSVSGQGANEQFF
.	TRBV11-2	TRBJ1-5	.	TGTGCCAGCAGCTTAGGCAGGGATCAGCCCCAGCATTTT	CASSLGRDQPQHF
TRBD2	TRBV7-8	TRBJ2-3	few	TGTGCCAGTAGTTTCCGGGACTACACAGATACGCAGTATTTT	CASSFRDYTDTQYF
.	TRBV28	TRBJ2-1	.	TGTGCCAGCAGTCCCTCTAGAGCAGGGGTGGCCTACAATGAGCAGTTCTTC	CASSPSRAGVAYNEQFF
TRBD1	TRBV7-3	TRBJ2-1	.	TGTGCCAGCAGCTTAGAGGGACAGGGGTTTGAGCAGTTCTTC	CASSLEGQGFEQFF
.	TRBV21-1	TRBJ1-6	.	TGTGCCAGCCGCAAAGGCGACAGTTATTCACCCCTCCACTTT	CASRKGDSYSPLHF
.	TRBV6-2/TRBV6-3	TRBJ2-1	.	TGTGCCAGCAGTACGACTATTTTTCTTGAGCAGTTCTTC	CASSTTIFLEQFF
TRBD1	TRBV7-3	TRBJ2-1	many	TGTGCCAGCAGCTTCGGGACAGGGGGCCATGATGAGCAGTTCTTC	CASSFGTGGHDEQFF
.	TRBV2	TRBJ1-1	.	TGTGCCAGCAGTGACAGGGTAGGGAACACTGAAGCTTTCTTT	CASSDRVGNTEAFF
.	TRBV2	TRBJ2-5	.	TGTGCCAGCAGTCACGACAGCCAAGAGACCCAGTACTTC	CASSHDSQETQYF
.	TRBV11-1	TRBJ2-7	.	TGTGCCAGCAGCTCAAATTCCTACGAGCAGTACTTC	CASSSNSYEQYF
.	TRBV7-3	TRBJ1-6	.	TGTGCCAGCAGCTTACAGGGTAGTGCGGATTCACCCCTCCACTTT	CASSLQGSADSPLHF
.	TRBV21-1	TRBJ2-1	.	TGTGCCAGCAGCCCCCGTTGGGACAGGGGAAATGAGCAGTTCTTC	CASSPRWDRGNEQFF
.	TRBV24-1	TRBJ2-3	.	TGTGCCACCATGTCAGGGGAATCAGATACGCAGTATTTT	CATMSGESDTQYF
.	TRBV6-1	TRBJ1-3	.	TGTGCCAGCAGTGAAGCTCATGGGGGGAGCTCTGGAAACACCATATATTTT	CASSEAHGGSSGNTIYF
TRBD2	TRBV25-1	TRBJ2-7	.	TGTGCCAGCGCCCAGGTCACCCCTAGCGGGGAGCAGTACTTC	CASAQVTPSGEQYF
TRBD2	TRBV13	TRBJ2-1	.	TGTGCCAGCAGCTCACTAGCGGGGATCTCCTACAATGAGCAGTTCTTC	CASSSLAGISYNEQFF
TRBD1	TRBV11-2	TRBJ2-7	.	TGTGCCAGCAGTTTGGACAGGGGGCTCGAGCAGTACTTC	CASSLDRGLEQYF
.	TRBV27	TRBJ1-1	once	TGTGCCAGCAGGTTCCTGGGAGGCACTGAAGCTTTCTTT	CASRFLGGTEAFF
TRBD2	TRBV2	TRBJ2-3	.	TGTGCCAGCACGGTTCTAGCGGGAGGAGGGGATACGCAGTATTTT	CASTVLAGGGDTQYF
.	TRBV13	TRBJ2-3	.	TGTGCCAGCAGCTTAGAGGGGGGCACAGATACGCAGTATTTT	CASSLEGGTDTQYF
TRBD1	TRBV7-3	TRBJ1-2	.	TGTGCCAGCAGCTCCCGCGCCGGGACAGGGGCTTTATTCTCCTTC	CASSSRAGTGALFSF
.	TRBV5-1	TRBJ2-7	.	TGCGCCAGCAGGGCTAGCTTCTACGAGCAGTACTTC	CASRASFYEQYF
.	TRBV6-4	TRBJ2-3	.	TGTGCCGGCTGCACAGATACGCAGTATTTT	CAGCTDTQYF
.	TRBV19	TRBJ2-7	.	TGTGCCAGTAGTATCGGGACAAATCTCTACGAGCAGTACTTC	CASSIGTNLYEQYF
TRBD2	TRBV27	TRBJ2-5	.	TGTGCCAGCCGCAGGAGGGCGGGGGGACAAGAGACCCAGTACTTC	CASRRRAGGQETQYF
TRBD1	TRBV19	TRBJ1-5	.	TGTGCCAGTTGGGATCCCGGGACAGGGGGGACAAATCAGCCCCAGCATTTT	CASWDPGTGGTNQPQHF
TRBD2	TRBV5-1	TRBJ2-1	.	TGCGCCAGCAGCTTGCGGGCCCGGACTAGCGGGAGCGAAGAGCAGTTCTTC	CASSLRARTSGSEEQFF
TRBD2	TRBV19	TRBJ2-7	.	TGTGCCAGTAGTGATAGCGGGAGGGACTACGAGCAGTACTTC	CASSDSGRDYEQYF
TRBD2	TRBV11-2	TRBJ2-1	.	TGTGCCAGCAGCTTGGGTAGCGGGGGGAATACTATCTACAATGAGCAGTTCTTC	CASSLGSGGNTIYNEQFF
TRBD2	TRBV19	TRBJ2-2	.	TGTGCCAGTAGTCCAAGACTAGCGGGAGGGAAGAACACCGGGGAGCTGTTTTTT	CASSPRLAGGKNTGELFF
.	TRBV28	TRBJ1-4	.	TGTGCCAGCAGTTTCCAGAATGAAAAACTGTTTTTT	CASSFQNEKLFF